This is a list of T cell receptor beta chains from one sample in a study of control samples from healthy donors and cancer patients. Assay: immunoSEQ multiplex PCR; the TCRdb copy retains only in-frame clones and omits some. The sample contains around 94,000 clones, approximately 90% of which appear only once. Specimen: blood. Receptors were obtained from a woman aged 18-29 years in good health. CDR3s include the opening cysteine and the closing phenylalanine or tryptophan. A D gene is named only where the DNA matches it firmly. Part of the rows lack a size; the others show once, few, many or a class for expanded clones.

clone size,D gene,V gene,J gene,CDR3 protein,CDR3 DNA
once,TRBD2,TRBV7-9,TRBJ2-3,CASSSLAGGSTDTQYF,TGTGCCAGCAGCTCATTAGCGGGGGGGAGCACAGATACGCAGTATTTT
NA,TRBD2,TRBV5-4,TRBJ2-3,CASSLRSIRAGGWDTQYF,TGTGCCAGCAGCCTCCGCTCCATCCGGGCGGGGGGTTGGGATACGCAGTATTTT
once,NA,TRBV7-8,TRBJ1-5,CASSHLGGRGQPQHF,TGTGCCAGCAGCCATTTGGGGGGAAGGGGTCAGCCCCAGCATTTT
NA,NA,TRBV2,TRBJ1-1,CASSEHSDSYTEAFF,TGTGCCAGCAGTGAACACTCCGACAGTTACACTGAAGCTTTCTTT
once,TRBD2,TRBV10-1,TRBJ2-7,CASSELRTSLHEQYF,TGCGCCAGCAGTGAGCTCCGGACTAGCCTTCACGAGCAGTACTTC
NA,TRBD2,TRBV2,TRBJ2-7,CASGTSEYEQYF,TGTGCCAGCGGGACTAGTGAATACGAGCAGTACTTC
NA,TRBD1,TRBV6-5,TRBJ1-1,CASSYTGAGVNTEAFF,TGTGCCAGCAGTTACACAGGGGCGGGAGTGAACACTGAAGCTTTCTTT
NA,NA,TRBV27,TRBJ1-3,CASSQKNPIDLSSGNTIYF,TGTGCCAGCAGCCAGAAAAACCCGATCGACCTTAGCTCTGGAAACACCATATATTTT
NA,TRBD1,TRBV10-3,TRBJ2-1,CAISDDFGTGLYEQFF,TGTGCCATCAGTGATGATTTCGGGACAGGTCTATATGAGCAGTTCTTC
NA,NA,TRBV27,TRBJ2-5,CASSLSPGRETQYF,TGTGCCAGCAGTTTATCTCCGGGGAGGGAGACCCAGTACTTC
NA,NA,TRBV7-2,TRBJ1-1,CASSPRPGNTEAFF,TGTGCCAGCAGCCCGCGACCAGGGAACACTGAAGCTTTCTTT
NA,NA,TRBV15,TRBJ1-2,CATSGVFYGYTF,TGTGCCACCAGCGGAGTATTCTATGGCTACACCTTC
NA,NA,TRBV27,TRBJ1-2,CASTDTLPLGYTF,TGTGCCAGCACAGACACATTGCCCCTCGGCTACACCTTC
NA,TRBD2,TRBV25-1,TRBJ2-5,CASTTKGLQYQETQYF,TGTGCCAGCACCACGAAGGGACTACAGTACCAAGAGACCCAGTACTTC
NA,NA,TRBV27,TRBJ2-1,CASTKGDNEQFF,TGTGCCAGCACCAAAGGCGACAATGAGCAGTTCTTC
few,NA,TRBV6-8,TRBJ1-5,CARISGGSQPQHF,TGTGCCAGAATCTCTGGGGGTTCTCAGCCCCAGCATTTT
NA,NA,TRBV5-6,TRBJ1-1,CASSKTLVNTEAFF,TGTGCCAGCAGCAAAACCCTCGTGAACACTGAAGCTTTCTTT
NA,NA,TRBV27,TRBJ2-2,CASRPDGNTGELFF,TGTGCCAGCAGACCGGACGGAAACACCGGGGAGCTGTTTTTT
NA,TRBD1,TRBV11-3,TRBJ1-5,CASSLVSPQTGSNQPQHF,TGTGCCAGCAGCTTAGTTTCCCCCCAGACAGGGTCCAATCAGCCCCAGCATTTT
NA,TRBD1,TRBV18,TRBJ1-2,CASSLLDRDLSYGYTF,TGTGCCAGCTCACTCCTCGACAGGGATCTAAGCTATGGCTACACCTTC
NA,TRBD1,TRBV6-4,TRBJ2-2,CASSDSPGQGSGELFF,TGTGCCAGCAGTGACTCCCCGGGACAGGGTTCCGGGGAGCTGTTTTTT
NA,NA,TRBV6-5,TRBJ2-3,CASGPEGDTDTQYF,TGTGCCAGTGGCCCGGAGGGTGACACAGATACGCAGTATTTT
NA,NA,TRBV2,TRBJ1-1,CASRGEPPTEAFF,TGTGCCAGCAGGGGAGAGCCCCCCACTGAAGCTTTCTTT